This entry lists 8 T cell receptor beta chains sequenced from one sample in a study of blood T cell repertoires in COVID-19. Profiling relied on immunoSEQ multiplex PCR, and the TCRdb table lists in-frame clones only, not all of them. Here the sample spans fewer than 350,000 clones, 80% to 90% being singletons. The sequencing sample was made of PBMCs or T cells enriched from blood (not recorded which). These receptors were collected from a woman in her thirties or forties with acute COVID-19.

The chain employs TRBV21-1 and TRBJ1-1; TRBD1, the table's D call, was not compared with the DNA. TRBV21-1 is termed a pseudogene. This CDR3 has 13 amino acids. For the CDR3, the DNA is TGTGCCAGCAGCAAACACAGGAGCACCTCAGCTTTCTTT. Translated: CASSKHRSTSAFF.

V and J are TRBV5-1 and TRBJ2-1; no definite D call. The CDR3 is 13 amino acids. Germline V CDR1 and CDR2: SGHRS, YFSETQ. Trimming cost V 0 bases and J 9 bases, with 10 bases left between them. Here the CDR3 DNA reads TGCGCCAGCAGCTTGGAGAGTGGCGGTGAGCAGTTCTTC. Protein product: CASSLESGGEQFF.

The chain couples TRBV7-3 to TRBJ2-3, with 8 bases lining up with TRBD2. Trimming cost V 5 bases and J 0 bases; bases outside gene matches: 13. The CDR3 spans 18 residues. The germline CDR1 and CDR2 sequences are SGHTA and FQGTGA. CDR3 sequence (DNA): TGTGCCAGCAGCCCCTTCGCGGGGGGCCCTTTTAGCACAGATACGCAGTATTTT. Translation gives CASSPFAGGPFSTDTQYF.

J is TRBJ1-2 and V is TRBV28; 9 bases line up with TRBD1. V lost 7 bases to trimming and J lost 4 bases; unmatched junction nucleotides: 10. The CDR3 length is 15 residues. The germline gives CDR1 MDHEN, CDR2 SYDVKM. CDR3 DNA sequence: TGTGCCAGCACCTACTCGGGACAGGGAGGCTATGGCTACACCTTC. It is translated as CASTYSGQGGYGYTF.

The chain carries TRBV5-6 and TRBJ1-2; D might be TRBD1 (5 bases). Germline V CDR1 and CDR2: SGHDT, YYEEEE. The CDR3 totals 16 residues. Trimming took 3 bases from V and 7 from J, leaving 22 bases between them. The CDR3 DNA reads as TGTGCCAGCAGCTACGACCGTACAGTAGGAGGGGTTGGCTACACCTTC. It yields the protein CASSYDRTVGGVGYTF.

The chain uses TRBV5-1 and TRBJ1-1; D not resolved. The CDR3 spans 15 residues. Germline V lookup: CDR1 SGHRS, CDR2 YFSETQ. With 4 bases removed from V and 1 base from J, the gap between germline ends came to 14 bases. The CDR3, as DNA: TGCGCCAGCAGCAGCTACTTTGGGCCGAACACTGAAGCTTTCTTT. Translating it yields CASSSYFGPNTEAFF.

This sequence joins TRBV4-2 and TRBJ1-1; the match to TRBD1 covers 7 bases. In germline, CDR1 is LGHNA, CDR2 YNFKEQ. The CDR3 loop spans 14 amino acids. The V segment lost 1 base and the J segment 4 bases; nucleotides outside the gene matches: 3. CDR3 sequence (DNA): TGTGCCAGCAGCCAAGCTTCAGGGGGCACTGAAGCTTTCTTT. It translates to CASSQASGGTEAFF.

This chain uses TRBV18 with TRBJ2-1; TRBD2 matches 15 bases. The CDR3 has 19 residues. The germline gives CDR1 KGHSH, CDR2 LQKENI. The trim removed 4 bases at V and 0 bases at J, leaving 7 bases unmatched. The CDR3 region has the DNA TGTGCCAGCTCACGCCGGACTAGCGGGGGGGCTGGCTCCTACAATGAGCAGTTCTTC. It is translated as CASSRRTSGGAGSYNEQFF.